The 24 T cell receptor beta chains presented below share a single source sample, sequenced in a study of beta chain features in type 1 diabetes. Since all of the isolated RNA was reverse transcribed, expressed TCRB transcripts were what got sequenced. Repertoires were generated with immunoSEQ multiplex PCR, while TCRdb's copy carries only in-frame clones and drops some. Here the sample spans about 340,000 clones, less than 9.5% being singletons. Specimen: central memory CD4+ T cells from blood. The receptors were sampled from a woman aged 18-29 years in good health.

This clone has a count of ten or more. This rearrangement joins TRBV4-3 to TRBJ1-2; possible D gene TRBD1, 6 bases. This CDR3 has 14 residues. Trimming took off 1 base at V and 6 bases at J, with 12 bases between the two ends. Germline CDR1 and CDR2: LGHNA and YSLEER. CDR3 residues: CASSQGSTGNGYTF. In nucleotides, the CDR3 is TGCGCCAGCAGCCAAGGATCGACAGGCAATGGCTACACCTTC.

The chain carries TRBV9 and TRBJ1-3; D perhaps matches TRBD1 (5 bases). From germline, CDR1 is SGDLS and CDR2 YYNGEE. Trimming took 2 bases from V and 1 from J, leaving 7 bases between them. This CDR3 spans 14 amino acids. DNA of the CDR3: TGTGCCAGCAGCGTCCAGGGTTCTGGAAACACCATATATTTT. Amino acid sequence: CASSVQGSGNTIYF. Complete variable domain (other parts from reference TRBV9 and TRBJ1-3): DSGVTQTPKHLITATGQRVTLRCSPRSGDLSVYWYQQSLDQGLQFLIQYYNGEERAKGNILERFSAQQFPDLHSELNLSSLELGDSALYFCASSVQGSGNTIYFGEGSWLTVV.

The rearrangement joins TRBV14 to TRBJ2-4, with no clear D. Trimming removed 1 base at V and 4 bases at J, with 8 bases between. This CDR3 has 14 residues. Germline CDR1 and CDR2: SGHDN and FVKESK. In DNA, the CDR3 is TGTGCCAGCAGCCAAGCCGCTGCAAAAAACATTCAGTACTTC. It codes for CASSQAAAKNIQYF.

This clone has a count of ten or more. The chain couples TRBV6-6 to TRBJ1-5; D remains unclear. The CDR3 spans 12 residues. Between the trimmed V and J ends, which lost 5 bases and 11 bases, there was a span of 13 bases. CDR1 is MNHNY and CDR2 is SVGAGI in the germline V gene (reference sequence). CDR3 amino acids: CASSNLLLAQHF. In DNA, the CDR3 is TGTGCCAGCAGTAACCTCCTTTTGGCCCAGCATTTT.

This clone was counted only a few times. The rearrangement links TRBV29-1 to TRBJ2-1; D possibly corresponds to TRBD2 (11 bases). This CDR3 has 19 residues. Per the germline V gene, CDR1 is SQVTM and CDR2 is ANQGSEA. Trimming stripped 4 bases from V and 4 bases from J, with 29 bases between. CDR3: CSVAGTGDKGLAAYNEQFF. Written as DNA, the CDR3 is TGCAGCGTTGCGGGGACAGGGGACAAGGGACTAGCGGCTTACAATGAGCAGTTCTTC.

This CDR3 is CASSTQTGPSGANVLTF. Here the CDR3 DNA reads TGTGCCAGCAGCACCCAGACAGGGCCGTCTGGGGCCAACGTCCTGACTTTC. The gene calls are TRBV4-2 and TRBJ2-6, with 7 bases aligning to TRBD1. Trimming removed 5 bases from V and 1 base from J; junction bases left unmatched: 8. CDR3 length: 17 amino acids. Germline V gene sequence: CDR1 LGHNA, CDR2 YNFKEQ.

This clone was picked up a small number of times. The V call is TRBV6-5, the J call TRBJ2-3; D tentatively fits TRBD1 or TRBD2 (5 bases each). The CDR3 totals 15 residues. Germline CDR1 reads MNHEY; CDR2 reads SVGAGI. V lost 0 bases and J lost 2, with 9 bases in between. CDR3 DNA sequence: TGTGCCAGCAGTTACTCTCCGGGGCACACAGATACGCAGTATTTT. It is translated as CASSYSPGHTDTQYF.

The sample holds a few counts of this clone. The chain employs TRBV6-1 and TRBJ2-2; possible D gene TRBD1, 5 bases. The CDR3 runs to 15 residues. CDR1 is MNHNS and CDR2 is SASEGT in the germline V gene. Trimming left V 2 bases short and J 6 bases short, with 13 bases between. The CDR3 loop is CASSEFLGQAGELFF. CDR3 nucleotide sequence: TGTGCCAGCAGTGAATTTCTAGGACAAGCCGGGGAGCTGTTTTTT.

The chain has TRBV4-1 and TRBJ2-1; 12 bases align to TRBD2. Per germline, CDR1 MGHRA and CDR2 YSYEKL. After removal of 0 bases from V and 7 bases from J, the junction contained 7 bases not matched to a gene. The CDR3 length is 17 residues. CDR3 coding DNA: TGCGCCAGCAGCCAAGAGGCCCAGACTAGCGGGAGAAATGAGCAGTTCTTC. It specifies CASSQEAQTSGRNEQFF.

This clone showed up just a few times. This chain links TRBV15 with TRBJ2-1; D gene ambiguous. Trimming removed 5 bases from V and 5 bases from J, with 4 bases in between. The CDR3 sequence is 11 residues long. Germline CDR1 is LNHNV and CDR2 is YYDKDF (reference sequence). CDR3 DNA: TGTGCCACCAGCCGTAACAATGAGCAGTTCTTC. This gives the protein CATSRNNEQFF.

The CDR3 sequence: CASRLAGGRANEQFF. The CDR3 DNA sequence: TGTGCCAGCAGGCTAGCGGGAGGCCGGGCAAATGAGCAGTTCTTC. The gene calls are TRBV28 and TRBJ2-1, with TRBD2 matching 11 bases. V lost 6 bases and J lost 7; bases outside the gene matches: 8. CDR1 and CDR2 from the germline V gene are MDHEN and SYDVKM. The CDR3 sequence is 15 residues long.

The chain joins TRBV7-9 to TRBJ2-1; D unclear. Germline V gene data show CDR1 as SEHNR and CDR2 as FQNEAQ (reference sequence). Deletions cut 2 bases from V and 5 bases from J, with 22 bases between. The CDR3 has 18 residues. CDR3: CASSLIPASPIANNEQFF. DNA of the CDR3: TGTGCCAGCAGCTTAATCCCGGCCAGCCCGATCGCGAACAATGAGCAGTTCTTC.

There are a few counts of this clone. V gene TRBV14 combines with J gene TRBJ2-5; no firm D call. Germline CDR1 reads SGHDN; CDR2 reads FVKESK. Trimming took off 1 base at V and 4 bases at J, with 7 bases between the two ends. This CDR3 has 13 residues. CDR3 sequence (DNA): TGTGCCAGCAGCCAAGTAATCACAGAGACCCAGTACTTC. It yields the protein CASSQVITETQYF.

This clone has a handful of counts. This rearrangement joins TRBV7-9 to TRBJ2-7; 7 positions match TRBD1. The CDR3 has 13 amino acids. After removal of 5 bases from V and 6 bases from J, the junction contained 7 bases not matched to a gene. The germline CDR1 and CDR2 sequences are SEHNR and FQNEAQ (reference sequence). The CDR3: CASSQGQPGEQYF. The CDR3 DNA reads TGTGCCAGCAGCCAGGGACAGCCGGGCGAGCAGTACTTC.

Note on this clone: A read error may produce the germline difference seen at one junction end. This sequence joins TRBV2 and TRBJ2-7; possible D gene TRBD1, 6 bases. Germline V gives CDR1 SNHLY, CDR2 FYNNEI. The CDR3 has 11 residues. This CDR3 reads CASKTGYEQYF. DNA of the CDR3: TGTGCAAGCAAAACAGGGTACGAGCAGTACTTC.

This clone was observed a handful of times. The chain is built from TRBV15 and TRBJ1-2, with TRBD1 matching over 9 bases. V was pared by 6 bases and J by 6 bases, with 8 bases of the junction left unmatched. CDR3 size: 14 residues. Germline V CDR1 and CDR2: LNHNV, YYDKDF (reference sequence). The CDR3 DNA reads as TGTGCCACCAGTACACGGACAGGGGCAAATGGCTACACCTTC. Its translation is CATSTRTGANGYTF.

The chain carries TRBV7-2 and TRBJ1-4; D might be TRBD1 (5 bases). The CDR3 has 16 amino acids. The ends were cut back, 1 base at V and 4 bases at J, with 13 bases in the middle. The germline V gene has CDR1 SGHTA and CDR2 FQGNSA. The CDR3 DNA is TGTGCCAGCAGCTTAGTTCGGGGACCGCTTAATGAAAAACTGTTTTTT. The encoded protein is CASSLVRGPLNEKLFF.

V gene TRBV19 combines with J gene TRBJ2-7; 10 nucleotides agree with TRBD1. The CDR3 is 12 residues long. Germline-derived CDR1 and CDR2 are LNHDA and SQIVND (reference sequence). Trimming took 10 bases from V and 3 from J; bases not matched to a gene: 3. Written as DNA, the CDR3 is TGTGCCACGGGACAGGGGTACTACGAGCAGTACTTC. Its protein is CATGQGYYEQYF.

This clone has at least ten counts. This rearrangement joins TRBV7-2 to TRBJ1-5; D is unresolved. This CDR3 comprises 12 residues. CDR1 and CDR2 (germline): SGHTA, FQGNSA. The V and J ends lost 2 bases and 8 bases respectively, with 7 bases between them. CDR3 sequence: CASSLIREPQHF. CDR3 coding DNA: TGTGCCAGCAGCTTAATTAGGGAGCCCCAGCATTTT.

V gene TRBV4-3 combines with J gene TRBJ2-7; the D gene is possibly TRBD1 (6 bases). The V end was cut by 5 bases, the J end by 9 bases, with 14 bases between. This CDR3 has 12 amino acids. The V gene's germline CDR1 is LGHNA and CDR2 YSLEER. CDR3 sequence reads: CASSNDRGTQYF. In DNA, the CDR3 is TGCGCCAGCAGCAATGATAGGGGGACGCAGTACTTC.

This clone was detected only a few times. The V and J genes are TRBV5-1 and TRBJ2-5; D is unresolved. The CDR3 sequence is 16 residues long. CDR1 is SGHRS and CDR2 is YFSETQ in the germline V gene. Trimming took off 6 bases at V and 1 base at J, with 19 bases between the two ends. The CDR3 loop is CASNSRSGRSQETQYF. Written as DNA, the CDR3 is TGCGCCAGCAACTCGCGGTCCGGCAGGTCCCAAGAGACCCAGTACTTC.

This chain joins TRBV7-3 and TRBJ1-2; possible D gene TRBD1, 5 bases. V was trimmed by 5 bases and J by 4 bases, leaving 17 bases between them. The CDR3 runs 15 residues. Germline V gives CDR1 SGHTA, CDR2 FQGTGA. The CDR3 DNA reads TGTGCCAGCAGCCCCCAGCCAGGGTTAGGCTATGGCTACACCTTC. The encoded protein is CASSPQPGLGYGYTF.

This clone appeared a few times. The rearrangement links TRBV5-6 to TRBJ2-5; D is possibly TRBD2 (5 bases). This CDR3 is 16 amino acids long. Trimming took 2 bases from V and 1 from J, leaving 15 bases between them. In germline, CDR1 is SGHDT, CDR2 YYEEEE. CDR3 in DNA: TGTGCCAGCAGCTTTAGAGTAGCGAACCCCCAAGAGACCCAGTACTTC. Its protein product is CASSFRVANPQETQYF. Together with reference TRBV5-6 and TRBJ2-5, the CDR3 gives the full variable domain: DAGVTQSPTHLIKTRGQQVTLRCSPKSGHDTVSWYQQALGQGPQFIFQYYEEEERQRGNFPDRFSGHQFPNYSSELNVNALLLGDSALYLCASSFRVANPQETQYFGPGTRLLVL.

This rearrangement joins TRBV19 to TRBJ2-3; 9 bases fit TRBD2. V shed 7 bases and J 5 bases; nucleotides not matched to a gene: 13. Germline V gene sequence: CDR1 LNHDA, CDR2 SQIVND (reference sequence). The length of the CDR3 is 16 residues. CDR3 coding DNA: TGTGCCAGTACCCCTGGGGTAGCGGGAGCCGTAGATACGCAGTATTTT. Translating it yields CASTPGVAGAVDTQYF. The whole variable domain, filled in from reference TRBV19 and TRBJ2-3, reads DGGITQSPKYLFRKEGQNVTLSCEQNLNHDAMYWYRQDPGQGLRLIYYSQIVNDFQKGDIAEGYSVSREKKESFPLTVTSAQKNPTAFYLCASTPGVAGAVDTQYFGPGTRLTVL.